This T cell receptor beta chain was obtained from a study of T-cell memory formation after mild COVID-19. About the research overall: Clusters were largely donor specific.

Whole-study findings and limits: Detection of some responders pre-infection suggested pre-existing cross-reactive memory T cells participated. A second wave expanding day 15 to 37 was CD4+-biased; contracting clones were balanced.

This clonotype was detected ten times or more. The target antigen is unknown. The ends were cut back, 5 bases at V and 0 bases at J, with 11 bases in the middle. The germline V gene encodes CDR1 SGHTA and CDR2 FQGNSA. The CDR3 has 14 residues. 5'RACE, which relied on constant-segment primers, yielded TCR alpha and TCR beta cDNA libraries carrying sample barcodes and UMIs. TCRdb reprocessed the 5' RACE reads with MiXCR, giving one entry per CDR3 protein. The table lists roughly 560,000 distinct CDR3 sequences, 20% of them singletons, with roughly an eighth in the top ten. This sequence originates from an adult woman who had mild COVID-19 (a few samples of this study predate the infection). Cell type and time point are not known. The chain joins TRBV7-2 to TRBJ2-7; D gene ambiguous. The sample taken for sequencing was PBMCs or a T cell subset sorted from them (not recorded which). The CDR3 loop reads CASSPYLSSYEQYF. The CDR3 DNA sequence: TGTGCCAGCAGCCCCTATCTGAGCTCCTACGAGCAGTACTTC.